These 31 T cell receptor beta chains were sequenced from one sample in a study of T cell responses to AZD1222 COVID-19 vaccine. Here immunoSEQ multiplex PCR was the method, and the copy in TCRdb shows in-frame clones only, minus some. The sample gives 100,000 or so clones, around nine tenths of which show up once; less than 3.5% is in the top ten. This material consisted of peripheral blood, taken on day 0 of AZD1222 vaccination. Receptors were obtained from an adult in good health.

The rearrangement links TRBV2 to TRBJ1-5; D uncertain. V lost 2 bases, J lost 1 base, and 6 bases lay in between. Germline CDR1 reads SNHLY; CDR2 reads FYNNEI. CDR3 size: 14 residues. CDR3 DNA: TGTGCCAGCAGTGAAATGGTGAGCAATCAGCCCCAGCATTTT. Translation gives CASSEMVSNQPQHF.

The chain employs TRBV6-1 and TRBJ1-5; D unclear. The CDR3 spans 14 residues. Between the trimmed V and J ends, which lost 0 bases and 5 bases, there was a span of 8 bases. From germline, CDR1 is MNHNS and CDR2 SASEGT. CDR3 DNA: TGTGCCAGCAGTGAAGCGCCAGCATATCAGCCCCAGCATTTT. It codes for CASSEAPAYQPQHF.

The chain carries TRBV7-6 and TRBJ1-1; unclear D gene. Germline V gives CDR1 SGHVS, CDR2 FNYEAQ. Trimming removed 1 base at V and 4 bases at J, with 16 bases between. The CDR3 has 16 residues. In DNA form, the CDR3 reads TGTGCCAGCAGCTTAGACCCCATGGTTCGTAGCACTGAAGCTTTCTTT. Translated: CASSLDPMVRSTEAFF.

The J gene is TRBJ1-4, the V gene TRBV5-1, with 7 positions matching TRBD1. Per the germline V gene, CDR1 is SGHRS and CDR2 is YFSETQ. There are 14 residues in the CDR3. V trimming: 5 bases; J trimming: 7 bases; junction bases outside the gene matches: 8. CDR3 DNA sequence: TGCGCCAGCAGAGAGGACAGGTTTGGTGAAAAACTGTTTTTT. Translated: CASREDRFGEKLFF.

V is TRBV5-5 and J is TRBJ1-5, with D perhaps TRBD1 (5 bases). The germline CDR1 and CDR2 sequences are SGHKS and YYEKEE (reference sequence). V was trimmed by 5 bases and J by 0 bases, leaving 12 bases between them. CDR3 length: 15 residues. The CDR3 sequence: CASSPGPYSNQPQHF. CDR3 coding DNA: TGTGCCAGCAGTCCGGGACCGTATAGCAATCAGCCCCAGCATTTT.

In DNA, the CDR3 is TGTGCCAGCAGTGAAGCGCGGGGGGCTGGTGCCAAAAACATTCAGTACTTC. Translating it yields CASSEARGAGAKNIQYF. This rearrangement joins TRBV2 to TRBJ2-4, with TRBD2 identical over 8 bases. Germline CDR1 reads SNHLY; CDR2 reads FYNNEI. Trimming removed 0 bases from V and 1 base from J; junction bases left unmatched: 5. This CDR3 region has 17 residues.

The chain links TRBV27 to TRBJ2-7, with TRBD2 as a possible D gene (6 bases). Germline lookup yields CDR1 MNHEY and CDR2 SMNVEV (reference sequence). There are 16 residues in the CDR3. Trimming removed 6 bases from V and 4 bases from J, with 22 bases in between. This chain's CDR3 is CASRISLSGRGYEQYF. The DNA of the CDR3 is TGTGCCAGCAGAATCTCCCTATCCGGTCGGGGGTACGAGCAGTACTTC.

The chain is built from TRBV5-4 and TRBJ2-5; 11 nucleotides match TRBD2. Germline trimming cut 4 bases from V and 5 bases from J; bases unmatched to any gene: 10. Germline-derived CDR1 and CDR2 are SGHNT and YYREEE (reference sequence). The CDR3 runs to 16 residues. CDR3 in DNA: TGTGCCAGCAGCCAAAATCCGGGACTAGCGGCGGAGACCCAGTACTTC. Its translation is CASSQNPGLAAETQYF.

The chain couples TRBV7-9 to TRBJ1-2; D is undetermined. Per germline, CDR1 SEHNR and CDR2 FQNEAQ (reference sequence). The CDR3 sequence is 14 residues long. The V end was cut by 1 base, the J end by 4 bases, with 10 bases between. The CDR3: CASSLGRQSYGYTF. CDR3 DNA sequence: TGTGCCAGCAGCTTAGGTCGGCAGAGCTATGGCTACACCTTC.

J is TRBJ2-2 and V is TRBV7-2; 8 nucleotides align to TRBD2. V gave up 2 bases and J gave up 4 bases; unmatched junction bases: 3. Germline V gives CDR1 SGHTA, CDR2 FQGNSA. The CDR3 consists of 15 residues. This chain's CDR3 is CASSLRRGGTGELFF. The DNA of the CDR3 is TGTGCCAGCAGCTTACGCCGGGGGGGCACCGGGGAGCTGTTTTTT.

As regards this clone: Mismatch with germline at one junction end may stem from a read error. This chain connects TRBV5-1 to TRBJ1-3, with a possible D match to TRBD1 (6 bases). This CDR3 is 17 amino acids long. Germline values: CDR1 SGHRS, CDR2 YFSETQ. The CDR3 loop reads CASSSDGSGARGNTIYF. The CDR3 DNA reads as TGTGCCAGCAGCTCTGATGGGTCGGGGGCTAGAGGAAACACCATATATTTT.

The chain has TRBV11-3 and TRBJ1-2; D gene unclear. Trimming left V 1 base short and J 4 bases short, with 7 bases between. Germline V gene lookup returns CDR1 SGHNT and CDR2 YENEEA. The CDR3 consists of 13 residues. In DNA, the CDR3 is TGTGCCAGCAGCTTAGCCGAGGTCTATGGCTACACCTTC. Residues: CASSLAEVYGYTF.

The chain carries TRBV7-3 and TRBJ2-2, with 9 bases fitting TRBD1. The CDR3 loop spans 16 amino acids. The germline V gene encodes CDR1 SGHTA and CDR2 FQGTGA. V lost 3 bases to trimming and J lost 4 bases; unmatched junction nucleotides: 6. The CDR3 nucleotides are TGTGCCAGCAGCTTGACAGGGGGAGGCATCACCGGGGAGCTGTTTTTT. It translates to CASSLTGGGITGELFF.

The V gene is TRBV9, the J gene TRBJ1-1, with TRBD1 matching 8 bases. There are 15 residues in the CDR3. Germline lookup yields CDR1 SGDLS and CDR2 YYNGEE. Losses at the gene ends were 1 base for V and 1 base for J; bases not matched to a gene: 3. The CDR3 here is CASSVSGTGNTEAFF. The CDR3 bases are TGTGCCAGCAGCGTATCCGGGACAGGGAACACTGAAGCTTTCTTT. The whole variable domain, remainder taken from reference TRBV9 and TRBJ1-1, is DSGVTQTPKHLITATGQRVTLRCSPRSGDLSVYWYQQSLDQGLQFLIQYYNGEERAKGNILERFSAQQFPDLHSELNLSSLELGDSALYFCASSVSGTGNTEAFFGQGTRLTVV.

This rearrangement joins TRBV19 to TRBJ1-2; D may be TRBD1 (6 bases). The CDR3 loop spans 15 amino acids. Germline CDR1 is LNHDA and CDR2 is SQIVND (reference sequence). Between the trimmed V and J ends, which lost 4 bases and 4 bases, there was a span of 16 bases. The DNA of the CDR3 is TGTGCCAGTAGTACCGCCGGGGGCGTCAGCTATGGCTACACCTTC. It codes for CASSTAGGVSYGYTF.

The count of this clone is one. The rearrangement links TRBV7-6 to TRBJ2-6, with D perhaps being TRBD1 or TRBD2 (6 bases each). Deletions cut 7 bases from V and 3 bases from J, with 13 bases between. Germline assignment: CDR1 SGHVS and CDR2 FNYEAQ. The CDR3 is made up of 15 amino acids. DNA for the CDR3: TGTGCCAGCACCCTAGGGGGGTTTGGGGCCAACGTCCTGACTTTC. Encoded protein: CASTLGGFGANVLTF.

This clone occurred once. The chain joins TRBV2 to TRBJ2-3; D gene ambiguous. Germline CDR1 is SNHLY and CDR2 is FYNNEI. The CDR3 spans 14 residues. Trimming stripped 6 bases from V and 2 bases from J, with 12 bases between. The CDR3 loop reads CASSRRAVTDTQYF. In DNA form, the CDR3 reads TGTGCCAGCAGCCGCCGGGCGGTCACAGATACGCAGTATTTT.

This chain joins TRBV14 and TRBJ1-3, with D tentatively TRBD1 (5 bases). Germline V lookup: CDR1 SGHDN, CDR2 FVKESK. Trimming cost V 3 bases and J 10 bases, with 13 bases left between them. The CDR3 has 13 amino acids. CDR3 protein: CASSQAGGVTIYF. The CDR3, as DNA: TGTGCCAGCAGCCAGGCGGGAGGGGTAACCATATATTTT.

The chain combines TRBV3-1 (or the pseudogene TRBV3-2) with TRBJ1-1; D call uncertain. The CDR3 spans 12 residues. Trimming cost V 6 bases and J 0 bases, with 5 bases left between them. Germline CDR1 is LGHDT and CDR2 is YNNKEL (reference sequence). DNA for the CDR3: TGTGCCAGCAGTCTATTGAACACTGAAGCTTTCTTT. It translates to CASSLLNTEAFF.

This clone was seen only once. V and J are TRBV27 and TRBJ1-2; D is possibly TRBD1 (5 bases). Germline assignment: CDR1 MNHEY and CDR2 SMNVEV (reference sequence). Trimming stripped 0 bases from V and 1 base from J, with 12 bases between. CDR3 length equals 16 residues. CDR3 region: CASSLSIQGGNYGYTF. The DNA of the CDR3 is TGTGCCAGCAGTTTATCGATCCAGGGTGGTAACTATGGCTACACCTTC.

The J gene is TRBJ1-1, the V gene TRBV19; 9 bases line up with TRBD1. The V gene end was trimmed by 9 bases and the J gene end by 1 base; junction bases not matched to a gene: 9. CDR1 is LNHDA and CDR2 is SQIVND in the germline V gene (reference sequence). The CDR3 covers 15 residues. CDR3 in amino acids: CASWDRAKANTEAFF. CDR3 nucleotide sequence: TGTGCCAGCTGGGACAGGGCTAAGGCGAACACTGAAGCTTTCTTT.

The CDR3 loop is CASSIEVDTIYF. The CDR3 DNA sequence: TGTGCCAGCAGCATCGAGGTGGACACCATATATTTT. V gene TRBV7-9 combines with J gene TRBJ1-3; D gene uncertain. V was shortened by 5 bases and J by 8 bases, with 10 bases between the two germline ends. The CDR3 contains 12 residues. The germline gives CDR1 SEHNR, CDR2 FQNEAQ (reference sequence).

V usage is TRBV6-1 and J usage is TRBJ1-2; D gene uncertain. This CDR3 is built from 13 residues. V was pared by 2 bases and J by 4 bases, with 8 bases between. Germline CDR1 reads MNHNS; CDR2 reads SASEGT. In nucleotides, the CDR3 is TGTGCCAGCAGTGAACTTGGGGTCTATGGCTACACCTTC. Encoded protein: CASSELGVYGYTF.

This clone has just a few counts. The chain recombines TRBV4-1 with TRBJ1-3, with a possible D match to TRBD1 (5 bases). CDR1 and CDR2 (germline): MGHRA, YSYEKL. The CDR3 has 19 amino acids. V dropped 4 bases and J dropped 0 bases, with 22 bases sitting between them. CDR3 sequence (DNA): TGCGCCAGCAGCCCCTTTACCTTAGACAGCCTTTCCTCTGGAAACACCATATATTTT. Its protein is CASSPFTLDSLSSGNTIYF.

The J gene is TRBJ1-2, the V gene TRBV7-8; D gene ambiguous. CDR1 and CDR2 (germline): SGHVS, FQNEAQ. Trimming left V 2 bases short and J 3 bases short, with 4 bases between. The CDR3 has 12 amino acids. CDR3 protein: CASSLKDYGYTF. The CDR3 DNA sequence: TGTGCCAGCAGCTTAAAAGACTATGGCTACACCTTC.

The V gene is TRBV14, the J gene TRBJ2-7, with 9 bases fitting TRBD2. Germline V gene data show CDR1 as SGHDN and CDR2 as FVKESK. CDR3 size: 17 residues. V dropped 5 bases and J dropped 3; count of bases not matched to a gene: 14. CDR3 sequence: CASSNSWGLAGFYEQYV. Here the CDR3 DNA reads TGTGCCAGCAGCAACTCATGGGGGCTAGCGGGATTCTACGAGCAGTACGTC.

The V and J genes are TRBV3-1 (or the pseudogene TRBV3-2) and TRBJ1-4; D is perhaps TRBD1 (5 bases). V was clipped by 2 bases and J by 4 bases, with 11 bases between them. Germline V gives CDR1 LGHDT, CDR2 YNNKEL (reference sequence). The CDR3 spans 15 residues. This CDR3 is CASSQPGTGNEKLFF. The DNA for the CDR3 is TGTGCCAGCAGCCAACCCGGGACGGGTAATGAAAAACTGTTTTTT.

The CDR3 DNA follows: TGCGCCAGCAGCCAAGGACGATCTGGGGGCTATGGCTACACCTTC. Amino acids: CASSQGRSGGYGYTF. The rearrangement links TRBV4-3 to TRBJ1-2, with a tentative D call TRBD1 (5 bases). V was shortened by 1 base and J by 4 bases, with 13 bases between the two germline ends. CDR1 LGHNA and CDR2 YSLEER come from the germline V gene. This CDR3 is 15 amino acids long.

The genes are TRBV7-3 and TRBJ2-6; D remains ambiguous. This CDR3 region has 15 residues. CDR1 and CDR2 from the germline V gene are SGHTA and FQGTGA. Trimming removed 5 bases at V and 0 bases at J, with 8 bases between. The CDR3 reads CASSPHTSGANVLTF. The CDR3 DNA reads TGTGCCAGCAGCCCCCACACCTCTGGGGCCAACGTCCTGACTTTC.

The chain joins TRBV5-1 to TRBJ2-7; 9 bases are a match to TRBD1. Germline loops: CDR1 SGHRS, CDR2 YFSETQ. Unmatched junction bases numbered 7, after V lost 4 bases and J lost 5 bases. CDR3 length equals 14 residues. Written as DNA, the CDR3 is TGCGCCAGCAGCCCTCCGGACAGGGGAAACGAGCAGTACTTC. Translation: CASSPPDRGNEQYF.

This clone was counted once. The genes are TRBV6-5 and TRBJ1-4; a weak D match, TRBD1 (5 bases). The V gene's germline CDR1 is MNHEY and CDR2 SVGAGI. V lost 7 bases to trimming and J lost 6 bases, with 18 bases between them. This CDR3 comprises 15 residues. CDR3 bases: TGTGCCAGCACTCGACGAGCAGGGACTTATGAAAAACTGTTTTTT. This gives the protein CASTRRAGTYEKLFF.